This T cell receptor (beta chain) was captured in a study of blood T cell repertoires in COVID-19. CDR1 and CDR2 from the germline V gene are ENHRY and SYGVKD. The trim removed 2 bases at V and 6 bases at J, leaving 6 bases unmatched. The CDR3 runs 14 residues. Sequencing used immunoSEQ multiplex PCR; TCRdb keeps in-frame clones, though not all of them. Among around 230,000 clones listed, around 90% were seen once. The genes are TRBV10-3 and TRBJ1-1; 7 nucleotides agree with TRBD1. The TCR originated in a man aged 55 to 69 who had recovered from COVID-19. The sample was peripheral blood. As DNA, the CDR3 is TGTGCCATCAGTGAGAACAGGGGAAGGTCTGAAGCTTTCTTT. It specifies CAISENRGRSEAFF.